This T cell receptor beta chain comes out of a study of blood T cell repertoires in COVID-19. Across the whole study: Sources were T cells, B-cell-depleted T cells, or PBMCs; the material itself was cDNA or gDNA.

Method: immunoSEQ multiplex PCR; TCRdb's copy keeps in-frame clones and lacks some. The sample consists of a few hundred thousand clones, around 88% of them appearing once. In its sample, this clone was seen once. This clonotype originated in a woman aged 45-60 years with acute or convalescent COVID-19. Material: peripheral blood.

The CDR3 sequence is CASSPYSSSYEQYF. CDR3 DNA: TGTGCCAGCAGTCCGTATTCTTCCTCCTACGAGCAGTACTTC. The gene calls are TRBV27 and TRBJ2-7, with D unresolved. The length of the CDR3 is 14 residues. V shed 5 bases and J shed 0 bases, with 11 bases lying between them. Germline CDR1 is MNHEY and CDR2 is SMNVEV (reference sequence).